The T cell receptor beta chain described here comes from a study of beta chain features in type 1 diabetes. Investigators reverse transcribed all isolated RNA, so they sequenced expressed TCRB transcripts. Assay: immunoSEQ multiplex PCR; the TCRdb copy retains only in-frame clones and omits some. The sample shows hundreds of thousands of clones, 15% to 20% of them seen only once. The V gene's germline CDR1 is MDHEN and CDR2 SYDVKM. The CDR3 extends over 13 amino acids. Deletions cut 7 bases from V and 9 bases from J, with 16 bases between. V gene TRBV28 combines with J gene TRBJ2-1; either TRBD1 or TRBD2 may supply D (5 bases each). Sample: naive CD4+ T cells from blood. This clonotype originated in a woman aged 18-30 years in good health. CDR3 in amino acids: CASTWDLRAEQFF. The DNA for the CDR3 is TGTGCCAGCACCTGGGACCTTAGGGCTGAGCAGTTCTTC.